Sequencing of this TCR beta chain was carried out in a study of blood T cell repertoires in COVID-19. In germline, CDR1 is PRHDT, CDR2 FYEKMQ (reference sequence). The ends lost 0 bases at V and 9 bases at J; junction bases unmatched: 22. The CDR3 consists of 19 residues. Profiled with immunoSEQ multiplex PCR; TCRdb holds only in-frame clones, not every one. The table shows under 200,000 clones, with 79% occurring only once. V and J are TRBV13 and TRBJ2-7; 8 nucleotides line up with TRBD2. The clonotype was recovered from an older woman in a cohort exposed to, infected with or recovered from COVID-19 (not recorded which). The sequencing input was PBMCs or T cells enriched from blood (not recorded which). The CDR3 here is CASSLGALLWREAILRQYF. The CDR3, as DNA: TGTGCCAGCAGCTTAGGCGCCCTCCTTTGGCGGGAGGCGATCTTACGGCAGTACTTC. Together with reference TRBV13 and TRBJ2-7, the CDR3 gives the full variable domain: AAGVIQSPRHLIKEKRETATLKCYPIPRHDTVYWYQQGPGQDPQFLISFYEKMQSDKGSIPDRFSAQQFSDYHSELNMSSLELGDSALYFCASSLGALLWREAILRQYFGPGTRLTVT.